Below are 17 T cell receptor beta chains sequenced from a single sample in a study of blood T cell repertoires in COVID-19. Method: immunoSEQ multiplex PCR; TCRdb's copy keeps in-frame clones and lacks some. The sample has roughly 260,000 clones, approximately 89% seen once. Sequencing was performed on peripheral blood. The receptors come from a woman in her forties or fifties with acute or convalescent COVID-19.

V is TRBV6-4 and J is TRBJ2-7; D uncertain. The V gene's germline CDR1 is MRHNA and CDR2 SNTAGT. The V gene lost 4 bases and the J gene lost 6 bases, with 16 bases spanning the gap. The CDR3 runs 14 residues. The CDR3 protein is CASSATDMRLEQYF. CDR3 DNA: TGTGCCAGCAGTGCCACCGATATGAGGCTCGAGCAGTACTTC.

J is TRBJ2-7 and V is TRBV6-5; 11 bases are a match to TRBD2. The CDR3 has 15 residues. From germline, CDR1 is MNHEY and CDR2 SVGAGI. The V and J ends lost 6 bases and 3 bases, in that order; junction bases with no gene match: 7. The CDR3, as DNA: TGTGCCAGCAGGCCTGGGACTAGCGGCGGCTACGAGCAGTACTTC. Amino acids: CASRPGTSGGYEQYF.

This chain joins TRBV6-2 or TRBV6-3 and TRBJ2-3; 8 nucleotides line up with TRBD1. The germline V gene encodes CDR1 MNHEY and CDR2 SVGEGT. The CDR3 runs to 16 residues. V shed 4 bases and J 5 bases; nucleotides not matched to a gene: 11. CDR3 nucleotides: TGTGCCAGCAGTTTCTGGACAGGGCAGGGGGTAGATACGCAGTATTTT. Amino acid sequence: CASSFWTGQGVDTQYF.

The chain recombines TRBV3-1 (or the pseudogene TRBV3-2) with TRBJ2-6; D might be TRBD2 (5 bases). The CDR3 is 18 amino acids. Trimming cost V 4 bases and J 2 bases, with 18 bases left between them. Germline CDR1 LGHDT, CDR2 YNNKEL (reference sequence). The CDR3 is CASSLEGGTLAGANVLTF. Written as DNA, the CDR3 is TGTGCCAGCAGCCTCGAGGGCGGTACCCTCGCTGGGGCCAACGTCCTGACTTTC.

The chain has TRBV6-2 or TRBV6-3 and TRBJ2-3; TRBD2 might be the D (5 bases). The V end lost 6 bases, the J end lost 4 bases, and 11 bases lay between the germline ends. Germline CDR1 is MNHEY and CDR2 is SVGEGT. The CDR3 has 13 residues. CDR3 sequence: CASSWVRADTQYF. The CDR3 nucleotides read TGTGCCAGCAGCTGGGTGAGGGCAGATACGCAGTATTTT.

Only one count was recorded for this clone. The chain is built from TRBV2 and TRBJ1-4; the match to TRBD1 covers 8 bases. The CDR3 runs 14 residues. V lost 4 bases, J lost 4 bases, and 2 bases stayed unmatched. The germline V gene has CDR1 SNHLY and CDR2 FYNNEI. CDR3 in DNA: TGTGCCAGCAGTGCCGACAGGGGTAATGAAAAACTGTTTTTT. Translation: CASSADRGNEKLFF.

This clone was observed a few times. This chain links TRBV19 with TRBJ2-2; no firm D call. CDR3 length: 15 amino acids. Germline CDR1 and CDR2: LNHDA and SQIVND (reference sequence). The germline V and J ends were trimmed by 3 bases and 4 bases, with 12 bases remaining between them. CDR3 sequence: CASSIFWPGTGELFF. DNA of the CDR3: TGTGCCAGTAGTATTTTTTGGCCGGGCACCGGGGAGCTGTTTTTT.

The chain employs TRBV27 and TRBJ1-3; a weak D match, TRBD1 (5 bases). Trimming left V 6 bases short and J 4 bases short, with 16 bases between. Germline-derived CDR1 and CDR2 are MNHEY and SMNVEV (reference sequence). The CDR3 is made up of 15 amino acids. CDR3 sequence: CASSSGRGYGNTIYF. The CDR3 nucleotides read TGTGCCAGCAGCAGTGGGAGGGGATACGGAAACACCATATATTTT.

DNA of the CDR3: TGTGCCACAAAACAGGGGCTCGTGAACACTGAAGCTTTCTTT. Protein sequence: CATKQGLVNTEAFF. The chain carries TRBV10-3 and TRBJ1-1; 7 bases align to TRBD1. This CDR3 region has 14 residues. V dropped 10 bases and J dropped 0; count of bases not matched to a gene: 8. CDR1 ENHRY and CDR2 SYGVKD come from the germline V gene.

This chain uses TRBV6-5 with TRBJ1-1, with D possibly matching TRBD1 (6 bases). The CDR3 is 15 residues long. CDR1 and CDR2 (germline): MNHEY, SVGAGI. Trimming pared 2 bases from V and 7 bases from J, leaving 17 bases between. CDR3: CASSYDRPLLIEAFF. CDR3 sequence (DNA): TGTGCCAGCAGTTACGACAGGCCCTTGTTGATTGAAGCTTTCTTT.

The chain employs TRBV3-1 (or the pseudogene TRBV3-2) and TRBJ2-3; no reliable D call. The CDR3 totals 13 residues. With 0 bases removed from V and 9 bases from J, the gap between germline ends came to 10 bases. Germline loops: CDR1 LGHDT, CDR2 YNNKEL (reference sequence). The CDR3 region is CASSQEATATQYF. As DNA, the CDR3 is TGTGCCAGCAGCCAAGAGGCTACAGCAACGCAGTATTTT.

The rearrangement links TRBV5-1 to TRBJ1-5; 10 bases match TRBD1. CDR3 length equals 14 residues. V shed 0 bases and J 6 bases; nucleotides not matched to a gene: 0. Per germline, CDR1 SGHRS and CDR2 YFSETQ. CDR3 DNA: TGCGCCAGCAGCTTGGGACAGGGGGCTCAGCCCCAGCATTTT. Protein product: CASSLGQGAQPQHF. Variable domain in full (rest from reference TRBV5-1 and TRBJ1-5): KAGVTQTPRYLIKTRGQQVTLSCSPISGHRSVSWYQQTPGQGLQFLFEYFSETQRNKGNFPGRFSGRQFSNSRSEMNVSTLELGDSALYLCASSLGQGAQPQHFGDGTRLSIL.

The V gene is TRBV7-9, the J gene TRBJ1-4; D may be TRBD1 (5 bases). Trimming pared 2 bases from V and 5 bases from J, leaving 12 bases between. Germline CDR1 SEHNR, CDR2 FQNEAQ (reference sequence). This CDR3 is 15 amino acids long. The CDR3 bases are TGTGCCAGCAGCTTAACCGGCAGGGCCAATGAAAAACTGTTTTTT. Translating it yields CASSLTGRANEKLFF.

This clone was observed once. The V gene is TRBV19, the J gene TRBJ2-3, with 8 bases fitting TRBD1. The junction had 12 bases not matched to a gene; V was cut back by 4 bases and J by 6 bases. There are 16 residues in the CDR3. Per germline, CDR1 LNHDA and CDR2 SQIVND (reference sequence). CDR3 in amino acids: CASSTYGTGRPDTQYF. CDR3 bases: TGTGCCAGTAGTACATACGGGACAGGCCGACCGGATACGCAGTATTTT.

The gene calls are TRBV3-1 (or the pseudogene TRBV3-2) and TRBJ2-7, with D unresolved. Germline assignment: CDR1 LGHDT and CDR2 YNNKEL (reference sequence). The CDR3 consists of 16 residues. V dropped 0 bases and J dropped 2 bases, with 14 bases sitting between them. CDR3 bases: TGTGCCAGCAGCCAAGATCGTGACTTCCGCACCTACGAGCAGTACTTC. Translated: CASSQDRDFRTYEQYF.

The chain couples TRBV7-9 to TRBJ2-7; D is undetermined. CDR3 size: 14 residues. V dropped 1 base and J dropped 3 bases, with 10 bases sitting between them. Germline CDR1 SEHNR, CDR2 FQNEAQ (reference sequence). The CDR3 here is CASSLDRRIYEQYF. The CDR3 bases are TGTGCCAGCAGCTTAGATCGGCGGATCTACGAGCAGTACTTC.

This chain connects TRBV9 to TRBJ1-1, with TRBD1 identical over 7 bases. Germline V CDR1 and CDR2: SGDLS, YYNGEE. The V gene end was trimmed by 0 bases and the J gene end by 6 bases; junction bases not matched to a gene: 5. The CDR3 is 14 residues long. CDR3 protein: CASSVVRTGSEAFF. The CDR3 nucleotides are TGTGCCAGCAGCGTAGTGAGGACAGGCTCTGAAGCTTTCTTT.